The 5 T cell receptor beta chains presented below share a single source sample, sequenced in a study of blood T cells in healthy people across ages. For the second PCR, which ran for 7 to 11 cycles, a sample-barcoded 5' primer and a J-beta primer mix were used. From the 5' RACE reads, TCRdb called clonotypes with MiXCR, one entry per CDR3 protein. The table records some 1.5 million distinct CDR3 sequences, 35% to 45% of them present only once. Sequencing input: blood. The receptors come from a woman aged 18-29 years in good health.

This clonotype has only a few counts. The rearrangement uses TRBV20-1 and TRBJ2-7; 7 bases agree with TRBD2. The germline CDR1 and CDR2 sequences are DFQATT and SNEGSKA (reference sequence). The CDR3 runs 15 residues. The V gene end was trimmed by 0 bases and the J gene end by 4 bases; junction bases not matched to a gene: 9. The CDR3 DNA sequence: TGCAGTGCTAGAGATGCCCGCGGGAGTAGGTACGAGCAGTACTTC. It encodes CSARDARGSRYEQYF.

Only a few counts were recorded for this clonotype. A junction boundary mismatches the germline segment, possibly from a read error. The CDR3 loop reads CASSLGTSGGRETQYF. The CDR3 nucleotides are TGCGCCAGTAGCTTGGGAACTAGCGGGGGAAGGGAGACCCAGTACTTC. The chain joins TRBV5-1 to TRBJ2-5; 11 positions agree with TRBD2. CDR3 length: 16 residues. Germline lookup yields CDR1 SGHRS and CDR2 YFSETQ.

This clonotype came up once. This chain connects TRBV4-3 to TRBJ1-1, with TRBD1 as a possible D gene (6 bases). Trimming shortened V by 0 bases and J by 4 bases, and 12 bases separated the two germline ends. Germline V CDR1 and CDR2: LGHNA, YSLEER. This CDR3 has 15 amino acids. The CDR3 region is CASSQDNREGTEAFF. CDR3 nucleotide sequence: TGCGCCAGCAGCCAAGATAACAGGGAGGGCACTGAAGCTTTCTTT.

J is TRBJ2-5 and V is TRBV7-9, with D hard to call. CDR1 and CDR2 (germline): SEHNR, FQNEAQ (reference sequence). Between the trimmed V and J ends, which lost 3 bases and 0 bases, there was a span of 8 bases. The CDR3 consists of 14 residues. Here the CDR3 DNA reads TGTGCCAGCAGCTTGCTCCTGTACCAAGAGACCCAGTACTTC. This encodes CASSLLLYQETQYF.

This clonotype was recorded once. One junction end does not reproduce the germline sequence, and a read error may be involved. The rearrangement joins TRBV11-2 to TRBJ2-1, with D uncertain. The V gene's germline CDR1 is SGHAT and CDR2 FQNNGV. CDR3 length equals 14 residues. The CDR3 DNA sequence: TGTGCCAGCAACTTATTCCCCTCCGCCGATGAGCAGTTCTTC. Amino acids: CASNLFPSADEQFF.